This section outlines one TCR beta chain sequence together with its context. This record comes from a study of blood T cell repertoires in COVID-19. Study context: Samples representing acute and convalescent COVID-19 were sourced from the United States, Italy and Spain.

Sequenced by immunoSEQ multiplex PCR; TCRdb stores in-frame clones only, minus some. The sample lists about 200,000 clones; about 82% were seen once. The cohort comprised adults aged 18 to 89 years residing in under 25 US areas. The sequenced sample was PBMCs or T cells enriched from blood (not recorded which). The clonotype originates from a man between 40 and 49 years old with acute COVID-19.

The CDR3 spells CASSLAVSSYEQYF. Here the CDR3 DNA reads TGCGCCAGCAGCTTGGCCGTGAGCTCCTACGAGCAGTACTTC. This chain links TRBV5-1 with TRBJ2-7; D is ambiguous. Germline CDR1 is SGHRS and CDR2 is YFSETQ. Trimming removed 0 bases from V and 0 bases from J, with 7 bases in between. The CDR3 has 14 amino acids.